This T cell receptor beta chain was obtained from a study of monozygotic twins with cystic fibrosis. Notes on the study in general: Median Simpson clonality of 0.0095 suggested naive T cells predominated.

Produced via immunoSEQ multiplex PCR; TCRdb's table is partial and in-frame only. The data hold some 32,000 clones, with 90% to 98% observed a single time. CDR3 length: 16 amino acids. With V trimmed by 3 bases and J by 10 bases, 11 bases remained unmatched. Germline V gene lookup returns CDR1 SGHDT and CDR2 YYEEEE. On this clone: Its antigen is unknown.

The sequenced sample was blood. The rearrangement uses TRBV5-6 and TRBJ2-1; 12 nucleotides line up with TRBD2. The sequence came from a girl aged 2-10 years with cystic fibrosis. CDR3 in amino acids: CASSSPGLAGAGEQFF. CDR3 sequence (DNA): TGTGCCAGCAGCTCCCCGGGACTAGCGGGTGCGGGGGAGCAGTTCTTC.